These 17 T cell receptor beta chains came from one sample sequenced in a study of OX40 agonist ivuxolimab in advanced cancers. Libraries were prepared by immunoSEQ multiplex PCR; TCRdb keeps only in-frame clonotypes and omits some of them. The profile shows 60,000 to 85,000 clones, roughly 80% of them singletons. The sequencing used CD4+ or CD8+ T cells sorted from blood, collected in a trial of the OX40 agonist ivuxolimab. Receptors were obtained from an adult with an advanced solid tumor such as melanoma, head and neck, liver or kidney cancer.

Of note for this clone: Mismatch with germline at one junction end may stem from a read error. The chain combines TRBV11-1 with TRBJ2-7; a weak D match, TRBD2 (7 bases). Per the germline V gene, CDR1 is SGHAT and CDR2 is FQDESV (reference sequence). This CDR3 has 14 residues. The chain's CDR3 is CASSSWGGSHEQYF. The CDR3 DNA sequence: TGTGCCAGCAGCTCCTGGGGGGGCTCCCACGAGCAGTACTTC. Full variable domain (missing parts from reference TRBV11-1 and TRBJ2-7): EAEVAQSPRYKITEKSQAVAFWCDPISGHATLYWYRQILGQGPELLVQFQDESVVDDSQLPKDRFSAERLKGVDSTLKIQPAELGDSAMYLCASSSWGGSHEQYFGPGTRLTVT.

The chain couples TRBV11-2 to TRBJ2-1; tentatively, D is TRBD1 (6 bases). This CDR3 has 15 residues. Germline assignment: CDR1 SGHAT and CDR2 FQNNGV. V lost 5 bases to trimming and J lost 6 bases, with 17 bases between them. CDR3 DNA sequence: TGTGCCAGCAGCCCAACAGGGTTTTCTAGCAATGAGCAGTTCTTC. It is translated as CASSPTGFSSNEQFF.

The chain recombines TRBV7-3 with TRBJ2-1; D tentatively reads TRBD1 or TRBD2 (5 bases each). CDR3 size: 13 residues. The ends were cut back, 5 bases at V and 7 bases at J, with 12 bases in the middle. Germline V gives CDR1 SGHTA, CDR2 FQGTGA. The CDR3 DNA sequence: TGTGCCAGCAGCCTGCAGAGGGGAAATGAGCAGTTCTTC. It is translated as CASSLQRGNEQFF. Using reference TRBV7-3 and TRBJ2-1 for the parts outside the CDR3, the full variable domain is GAGVSQTPSNKVTEKGKYVELRCDPISGHTALYWYRQSLGQGPEFLIYFQGTGAADDSGLPNDRFFAVRPEGSVSTLKIQRTERGDSAVYLCASSLQRGNEQFFGPGTRLTVL.

The chain recombines TRBV18 with TRBJ2-1; the D is unclear. This CDR3 spans 11 amino acids. From germline, CDR1 is KGHSH and CDR2 LQKENI. Trimming stripped 6 bases from V and 8 bases from J, with 8 bases between. This CDR3 reads CASSDSHEQFF. The CDR3 region has the DNA TGTGCCAGCTCTGATAGCCATGAGCAGTTCTTC.

The rearrangement uses TRBV20-1 and TRBJ2-4; D is tentatively TRBD1 or TRBD2 (5 bases each). Deletions cut 7 bases from V and 6 bases from J, with 10 bases between. This CDR3 comprises 11 residues. In germline, CDR1 is DFQATT, CDR2 SNEGSKA (reference sequence). The CDR3 nucleotides are TGCAGTGGAGGGGAAGGAAACATTCAGTACTTC. It translates to CSGGEGNIQYF.

V and J are TRBV4-1 and TRBJ1-3; D is uncertain. Between the trimmed V and J ends, which lost 4 bases and 4 bases, there was a span of 14 bases. The CDR3 has 15 residues. Germline-derived CDR1 and CDR2 are MGHRA and YSYEKL. The CDR3 reads CASSRTGITGNTIYF. As DNA, the CDR3 is TGCGCCAGCAGCCGAACCGGGATTACCGGAAACACCATATATTTT.

The sample holds a few counts of this clone. The rearrangement joins TRBV7-9 to TRBJ1-4; tentatively, D is TRBD1 (6 bases). Germline V CDR1 and CDR2: SEHNR, FQNEAQ (reference sequence). CDR3 length: 13 residues. Trimming pared 6 bases from V and 7 bases from J, leaving 12 bases between. CDR3 loop: CASRRGAGEKLFF. The CDR3 coding sequence is TGTGCCAGCAGACGGGGGGCAGGTGAAAAACTGTTTTTT.

This sequence joins TRBV20-1 and TRBJ2-1, with D unresolved. Germline CDR1 and CDR2: DFQATT and SNEGSKA (reference sequence). The V and J ends lost 1 base and 10 bases respectively, with 8 bases between them. This CDR3 spans 11 amino acids. CDR3 residues: CSARVEKEQFF. For the CDR3, the DNA is TGCAGTGCTAGAGTTGAAAAAGAGCAGTTCTTC.

This sequence joins TRBV5-6 and TRBJ1-4, with D maybe TRBD1 (5 bases). CDR1 and CDR2 from the germline V gene are SGHDT and YYEEEE. The CDR3 covers 13 residues. V gave up 1 base and J gave up 7 bases, with 8 bases separating them. The CDR3 loop reads CASSLLGTEKLFF. Here the CDR3 DNA reads TGTGCCAGCAGCTTGCTGGGGACTGAAAAACTGTTTTTT.

The rearrangement joins TRBV30 to TRBJ1-1; D is unresolved. The germline V gene encodes CDR1 GTSNPN and CDR2 SVGIG (reference sequence). The CDR3 runs 13 residues. Trimming took off 1 base at V and 1 base at J, with 7 bases between the two ends. The DNA for the CDR3 is TGTGCCTGGAGTGCTCAGGCGAACACTGAAGCTTTCTTT. Residues: CAWSAQANTEAFF.

This clone was counted only a few times. This rearrangement joins TRBV6-4 to TRBJ2-7; D uncertain. Germline CDR1 reads MRHNA; CDR2 reads SNTAGT. This CDR3 region has 16 residues. V was cut by 5 bases and J by 7 bases, with 24 bases left in between. The CDR3 sequence is CASSSTPPARLKEQYF. Here the CDR3 DNA reads TGTGCCAGCAGTTCAACCCCTCCCGCGCGCCTAAAAGAGCAGTACTTC.

The chain links TRBV7-6 to TRBJ2-2, with unresolved D. Germline V gives CDR1 SGHVS, CDR2 FNYEAQ. Trimming cost V 5 bases and J 5 bases, with 15 bases left between them. The CDR3 is 15 amino acids. CDR3 bases: TGTGCCAGCAGCGACACCACCTGGGGAACCGGGGAGCTGTTTTTT. This encodes CASSDTTWGTGELFF. Full variable domain (outside the CDR3, taken from reference TRBV7-6 and TRBJ2-2): GAGVSQSPRYKVTKRGQDVALRCDPISGHVSLYWYRQALGQGPEFLTYFNYEAQQDKSGLPNDRFSAERPEGSISTLTIQRTEQRDSAMYRCASSDTTWGTGELFFGEGSRLTVL.

This chain connects TRBV6-4 to TRBJ1-2; D perhaps matches TRBD1 (6 bases). From germline, CDR1 is MRHNA and CDR2 SNTAGT. This CDR3 is built from 14 residues. V was trimmed by 3 bases and J by 4 bases, leaving 12 bases between them. The CDR3 nucleotides are TGTGCCAGCAGTGATACAGGGAGAAGCTATGGCTACACCTTC. Amino acids: CASSDTGRSYGYTF.

A few counts support this clone. CDR3 in amino acids: CAISEQVGARDTQYF. CDR3 sequence (DNA): TGTGCCATCAGTGAGCAGGTAGGGGCTCGAGATACGCAGTATTTT. V and J are TRBV10-3 and TRBJ2-3; D is perhaps TRBD1 (5 bases). Trimming shortened V by 2 bases and J by 5 bases, and 14 bases separated the two germline ends. The CDR3 is 15 residues long. The V gene's germline CDR1 is ENHRY and CDR2 SYGVKD.

The chain uses TRBV27 and TRBJ1-1; a weak D match, TRBD1 (5 bases). Trimming took 4 bases from V and 0 from J, leaving 12 bases between them. The CDR3 length is 15 residues. CDR1 and CDR2 from the germline V gene are MNHEY and SMNVEV (reference sequence). CDR3 in amino acids: CASSSYDRMNTEAFF. The CDR3 DNA reads TGTGCCAGCAGTTCCTACGACAGAATGAACACTGAAGCTTTCTTT.

V gene TRBV25-1 combines with J gene TRBJ2-1; the D gene is possibly TRBD1 (7 bases). The germline V and J ends were trimmed by 5 bases and 0 bases, with 11 bases remaining between them. The CDR3 is 15 residues long. CDR1 is MGHDK and CDR2 is SYGVNS in the germline V gene. This CDR3 reads CASSNQGGSYNEQFF. The CDR3 DNA reads TGTGCCAGCAGTAACCAGGGGGGCTCCTACAATGAGCAGTTCTTC.

This chain connects TRBV5-4 to TRBJ2-3; D perhaps matches TRBD2 (5 bases). The ends were cut back, 3 bases at V and 5 bases at J, with 16 bases in the middle. This CDR3 comprises 15 residues. Germline CDR1 reads SGHNT; CDR2 reads YYREEE (reference sequence). CDR3 DNA: TGTGCCAGCAGCTCTTCCGGGGTGGTGGGAGATACGCAGTATTTT. It yields the protein CASSSSGVVGDTQYF.